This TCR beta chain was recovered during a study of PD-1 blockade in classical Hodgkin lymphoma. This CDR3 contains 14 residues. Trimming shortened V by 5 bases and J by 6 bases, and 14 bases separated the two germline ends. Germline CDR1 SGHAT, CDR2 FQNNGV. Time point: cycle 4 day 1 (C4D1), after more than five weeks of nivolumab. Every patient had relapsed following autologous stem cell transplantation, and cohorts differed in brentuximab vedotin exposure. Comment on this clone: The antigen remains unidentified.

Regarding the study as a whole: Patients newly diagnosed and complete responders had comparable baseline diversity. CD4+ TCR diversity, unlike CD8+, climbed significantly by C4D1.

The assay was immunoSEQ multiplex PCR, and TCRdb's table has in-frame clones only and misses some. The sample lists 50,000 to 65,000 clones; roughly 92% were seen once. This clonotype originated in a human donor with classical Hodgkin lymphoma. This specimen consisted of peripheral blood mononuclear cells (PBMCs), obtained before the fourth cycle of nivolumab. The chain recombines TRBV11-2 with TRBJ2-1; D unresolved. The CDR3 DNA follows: TGTGCCAGCAGCCCCCTTGGACCTGGCAATGAGCAGTTCTTC. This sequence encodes CASSPLGPGNEQFF.